Following are 27 T cell receptor beta chains from one sample sequenced in a study of vaccination effects on CD4 cells after COVID-19. What these receptors recognize is not known. Data came from immunoSEQ multiplex PCR; TCRdb stores just in-frame clones and leaves some out. The sample holds around 46,000 clones, 65% to 80% seen once. CD4+ T cells were isolated after nine to ten days of culture. Sequenced material: CD4+ T cells from PBMCs cultured without peptide, taken before COVID-19 vaccination. These receptors all stem from a human donor who received a COVID-19 vaccine.

The chain employs TRBV4-2 and TRBJ2-7, with 12 bases aligning to TRBD2. Trimming at V came to 4 bases and at J to 2 bases, leaving 3 bases not matched to a gene. From germline, CDR1 is LGHNA and CDR2 YNFKEQ. The CDR3 contains 15 residues. CDR3 sequence (DNA): TGTGCCAGCAGCCCCGGACTAGCGGGAACCTACGAGCAGTACTTC. This codes for CASSPGLAGTYEQYF.

The chain joins TRBV5-6 to TRBJ2-6; D gene unclear. This CDR3 has 13 residues. Trimming removed 6 bases from V and 1 base from J, with 5 bases in between. CDR1 is SGHDT and CDR2 is YYEEEE in the germline V gene. The CDR3 sequence is CASIRSGANVLTF. As DNA, the CDR3 is TGTGCCAGCATCAGGTCTGGGGCCAACGTCCTGACTTTC.

This clone appeared a few times. V and J are TRBV6-5 and TRBJ1-5; D perhaps matches TRBD1 (6 bases). Germline CDR1 reads MNHEY; CDR2 reads SVGAGI. Trimming shortened V by 4 bases and J by 4 bases, and 11 bases separated the two germline ends. The CDR3 covers 14 residues. This CDR3 reads CASSSTGANQPQHF. CDR3 bases: TGTGCCAGCAGTTCGACAGGAGCAAATCAGCCCCAGCATTTT.

The chain links TRBV25-1 to TRBJ1-1, with TRBD1 matching over 9 bases. Germline CDR1 and CDR2: MGHDK and SYGVNS. The V segment lost 6 bases and the J segment 0 bases; nucleotides outside the gene matches: 5. The CDR3 has 15 residues. Here the CDR3 reads CASRLRTGVNTEAFF. The CDR3 nucleotides read TGTGCCAGCAGATTGAGGACAGGGGTGAACACTGAAGCTTTCTTT.

The chain has TRBV6-5 and TRBJ1-1; maybe TRBD1 (5 bases). V lost 8 bases and J 4 bases, leaving 17 bases between the germline ends. Germline assignment: CDR1 MNHEY and CDR2 SVGAGI. The CDR3 is 14 residues long. CDR3 protein: CASEVSGTGTEAFF. CDR3 in DNA: TGTGCCAGCGAGGTTTCCGGGACGGGCACTGAAGCTTTCTTT.

The table lists this clone with a count of one. This sequence joins TRBV6-2 or TRBV6-3 and TRBJ1-6; D unclear. V was shortened by 5 bases and J by 9 bases, with 5 bases between the two germline ends. Germline V gene data show CDR1 as MNHEY and CDR2 as SVGEGT. The CDR3 contains 11 residues. The CDR3 coding sequence is TGTGCCAGCAGTAACGGTTCACCCCTCCACTTT. This gives the protein CASSNGSPLHF.

The gene calls are TRBV30 and TRBJ1-2, with D possibly TRBD1 on 5 matching bases. The CDR3 extends over 18 amino acids. The germline V gene has CDR1 GTSNPN and CDR2 SVGIG (reference sequence). Trimming left V 4 bases short and J 0 bases short, with 24 bases between. The chain's CDR3 is CAWTKMYMSGRTNYGYTF. CDR3 in DNA: TGTGCCTGGACGAAAATGTATATGTCGGGACGGACTAACTATGGCTACACCTTC. Using reference TRBV30 and TRBJ1-2 for the parts outside the CDR3, the full variable domain is SQTIHQWPATLVQPVGSPLSLECTVEGTSNPNLYWYRQAAGRGLQLLFYSVGIGQISSEVPQNLSASRPQDRQFILSSKKLLLSDSGFYLCAWTKMYMSGRTNYGYTFGSGTRLTVV.

This sequence joins TRBV4-1 and TRBJ2-3; 10 bases align to TRBD2. J gave up 5 bases and V 0 bases, and 14 bases lay outside the gene matches. Germline V lookup: CDR1 MGHRA, CDR2 YSYEKL. The CDR3 totals 19 residues. CDR3 nucleotide sequence: TGCGCCAGCAGCCAAGAGTGGGGGAGCGGGAGGGGAAGGGGAGATACGCAGTATTTT. This sequence encodes CASSQEWGSGRGRGDTQYF.

V is TRBV7-9 and J is TRBJ1-5, with a possible D match to TRBD1 (5 bases). The germline CDR1 and CDR2 sequences are SEHNR and FQNEAQ (reference sequence). CDR3 length equals 15 residues. V was shortened by 4 bases and J by 4 bases, with 14 bases between the two germline ends. The CDR3 protein is CASSSQRGKNQPQHF. The CDR3 bases are TGTGCCAGCAGCTCTCAAAGGGGAAAGAATCAGCCCCAGCATTTT.

CDR3 protein: CASSPASMNTEAFF. In DNA form, the CDR3 reads TGTGCCAGCTCTCCAGCTTCCATGAACACTGAAGCTTTCTTT. The J gene is TRBJ1-1, the V gene TRBV3-1 (or the pseudogene TRBV3-2); D gene ambiguous. This CDR3 has 14 residues. The germline V and J ends were trimmed by 8 bases and 0 bases, with 13 bases remaining between them. CDR1 is LGHDT and CDR2 is YNNKEL in the germline V gene (reference sequence).

The genes are TRBV10-3 and TRBJ2-5; D is unclear. This CDR3 has 14 residues. The V end lost 8 bases, the J end lost 2 bases, and 15 bases lay between the germline ends. Germline lookup yields CDR1 ENHRY and CDR2 SYGVKD. DNA of the CDR3: TGTGCCATCGCTAGTAGTGTCGCGCAAGAGACCCAGTACTTC. Its translation: CAIASSVAQETQYF.

V is TRBV5-1 and J is TRBJ1-1; D gene ambiguous. The CDR3 sequence is 12 residues long. Germline assignment: CDR1 SGHRS and CDR2 YFSETQ. V shed 0 bases and J shed 4 bases, with 4 bases lying between them. The CDR3 DNA reads as TGCGCCAGCAGCTTGGATACCACTGAAGCTTTCTTT. It codes for CASSLDTTEAFF.

This clone was detected a few times. The chain has TRBV27 and TRBJ2-1; 7 bases are a match to TRBD1. This CDR3 comprises 17 residues. V dropped 2 bases and J dropped 5; count of bases not matched to a gene: 12. Per the germline V gene, CDR1 is MNHEY and CDR2 is SMNVEV (reference sequence). The DNA for the CDR3 is TGTGCCAGCAGTTTACCCACAGGGGAAGGTGGGCACAATGAGCAGTTCTTC. Translating it yields CASSLPTGEGGHNEQFF.

This chain connects TRBV7-8 to TRBJ1-5; D is uncertain. The CDR3 totals 16 residues. Trimming removed 0 bases from V and 3 bases from J, with 12 bases in between. CDR1 and CDR2 (germline): SGHVS, FQNEAQ. The CDR3 sequence is CASSLAPAGPNQPQHF. The CDR3 DNA is TGTGCCAGCAGCTTAGCGCCGGCAGGCCCCAATCAGCCCCAGCATTTT.

The V call is TRBV10-3, the J call TRBJ2-7; 9 positions agree with TRBD1. The CDR3 totals 13 residues. Trimming removed 6 bases from V and 2 bases from J; junction bases left unmatched: 2. Per germline, CDR1 ENHRY and CDR2 SYGVKD. Here the CDR3 DNA reads TGTGCCATCAGGGGACAGGGAACCTACGAGCAGTACTTC. Protein product: CAIRGQGTYEQYF.

The chain carries TRBV3-1 (or the pseudogene TRBV3-2) and TRBJ1-2; D might be TRBD1 (5 bases). The CDR3 runs 13 residues. The germline V gene encodes CDR1 LGHDT and CDR2 YNNKEL (reference sequence). The V gene lost 2 bases and the J gene lost 3 bases, with 7 bases spanning the gap. The DNA for the CDR3 is TGTGCCAGCAGCCAACAGGGTTACTATGGCTACACCTTC. Its protein product is CASSQQGYYGYTF.

The V and J genes are TRBV27 and TRBJ2-1; no firm D call. V was clipped by 5 bases and J by 0 bases, with 8 bases between them. The length of the CDR3 is 14 residues. From germline, CDR1 is MNHEY and CDR2 SMNVEV (reference sequence). The CDR3 region is CASSPVSSYNEQFF. CDR3 DNA: TGTGCCAGCAGTCCTGTGAGCTCCTACAATGAGCAGTTCTTC.

The J gene is TRBJ1-2, the V gene TRBV27; D is possibly TRBD1 (5 bases). The CDR3 has 17 amino acids. V dropped 2 bases and J dropped 2 bases, with 18 bases sitting between them. Germline CDR1 and CDR2: MNHEY and SMNVEV (reference sequence). CDR3 amino acids: CASSLRGTGLLNYGYTF. The CDR3 DNA is TGTGCCAGCAGTTTACGTGGAACAGGACTCTTAAACTATGGCTACACCTTC.

The rearrangement uses TRBV11-2 and TRBJ2-7; D is unclear. The CDR3 has 13 residues. Germline values: CDR1 SGHAT, CDR2 FQNNGV. V was clipped by 0 bases and J by 2 bases, with 5 bases between them. CDR3 DNA sequence: TGTGCCAGCAGCTTAGATCCGGCCTACGAGCAGTACTTC. This gives the protein CASSLDPAYEQYF.

This clone was seen just once. Germline and junction disagree at one end, which may indicate a read error. The chain couples TRBV29-1 to TRBJ1-2; no firm D call. CDR1 is SQVTM and CDR2 is ANQGSEA in the germline V gene. CDR3 length: 12 residues. The CDR3 bases are TGCAGCGTTGCAGACCTTACTACGCCGACCCTCTTC. Translating gives CSVADLTTPTLF.

The V gene is TRBV27, the J gene TRBJ2-3; TRBD2 matches at 12 bases. This CDR3 contains 14 residues. J lost 2 bases, V lost 10 bases, and 4 bases had no gene match. The germline CDR1 and CDR2 sequences are MNHEY and SMNVEV (reference sequence). The DNA for the CDR3 is TGTGCCACTCGACTAGCGGGGGTCACAGATACGCAGTATTTT. As protein: CATRLAGVTDTQYF.

The chain has TRBV30 and TRBJ1-5; unclear D gene. Germline V gene sequence: CDR1 GTSNPN, CDR2 SVGIG (reference sequence). CDR3 length: 13 residues. Trimming took 1 base from V and 6 from J, leaving 10 bases between them. The CDR3 DNA sequence: TGTGCCTGGAGTGCGACACCCGGTCAGCCCCAGCATTTT. It translates to CAWSATPGQPQHF.

The sample holds a few counts of this clone. The chain has TRBV25-1 and TRBJ1-2; possibly TRBD1 for D (6 bases). Germline CDR1 and CDR2: MGHDK and SYGVNS. The length of the CDR3 is 14 residues. V lost 7 bases and J lost 2, with 14 bases in between. This CDR3 is CASTPAGANYGYTF. For the CDR3, the DNA is TGTGCCAGCACCCCTGCAGGGGCGAACTATGGCTACACCTTC.

The V and J genes are TRBV20-1 and TRBJ1-2; D is uncertain. The CDR3 is 11 residues long. V lost 2 bases to trimming and J lost 10 bases, with 11 bases between them. Germline V gives CDR1 DFQATT, CDR2 SNEGSKA (reference sequence). The CDR3 DNA reads TGCAGTGCTAGATTTACAGAGGTCTACACCTTC. This encodes CSARFTEVYTF.

The chain joins TRBV12-3 or TRBV12-4 to TRBJ2-5, with D unclear. V lost 3 bases to trimming and J lost 6 bases, with 5 bases between them. The CDR3 is 11 amino acids. In DNA form, the CDR3 reads TGTGCCAGCAGTTTTGGGAAGACCCAGTACTTC. Protein sequence: CASSFGKTQYF.

The J gene is TRBJ2-1, the V gene TRBV5-6, with TRBD2 identical over 10 bases. After removal of 1 base from V and 10 bases from J, the junction contained 5 bases not matched to a gene. This CDR3 comprises 14 residues. Germline assignment: CDR1 SGHDT and CDR2 YYEEEE. CDR3 protein: CASSLSGRAGEQFF. As DNA, the CDR3 is TGTGCCAGCAGCTTGAGCGGGAGGGCCGGGGAGCAGTTCTTC.

The V and J genes are TRBV28 and TRBJ1-3; a possible D gene is TRBD1 (6 bases). CDR1 and CDR2 (germline): MDHEN, SYDVKM. Trimming removed 2 bases from V and 4 bases from J, with 15 bases in between. The CDR3 is 16 residues long. The CDR3 sequence: CASSLRTESFGNTIYF. Written as DNA, the CDR3 is TGTGCCAGCAGTTTACGGACAGAGAGCTTCGGAAACACCATATATTTT.